Sequencing of this T cell receptor (beta chain) was carried out in a study of cytomegalovirus exposure and HLA in healthy donors (dated by TCRdb to about 2017). Broadly, across the study: In an earlier analysis of 587 of the donors, around 300 Gb of sequence data and 117 million unique TCR beta sequences from some 170 million T cells were reported. An early release that covered several hundred HLA-typed donors contained approximately 300 gigabases of sequencing data and tens of millions of unique TCR sequences. Of the 398 genotyped donors, approximately 80% fell in the genetic ancestry cluster associated with self-reported Caucasian donors. The aim of the study was to test whether cataloging public T cell receptors could identify signatures of past pathogen exposure. The study used immunosequencing to profile the T cell repertoires of under 700 subjects and linked those repertoires to cytomegalovirus serostatus. A separate validation cohort of roughly 130 different subjects was used in addition to the roughly 640-subject first cohort. The study combined high-throughput TCR immunosequencing, statistical association of individual TCRs with disease status, and machine learning to predict cytomegalovirus infection status. In a later analysis, previously published TCR beta repertoires from several hundred donors were re-analyzed and high-resolution HLA genotyping was added so that TCR occurrence patterns could be studied. The later analysis used no new phenotypic data to find candidate immune exposures, relying instead on TCR beta sequences and their occurrence across donors. To decide whether each TCR beta V gene segment behaved as functional or pseudogenic, an earlier analysis of some 540 of the donors relied on high-throughput TCR beta sequencing. Donor age, sex, ethnicity and CMV serostatus were compiled alongside the repertoire data. A later genetic analysis took genome-wide SNP genotypes for about three fifths of the 666 donors and used that subset as a discovery cohort. Every discovery cohort repertoire had been produced on one sequencing platform. Both class I and class II loci were covered by HLA typing, at four-digit resolution. Typing coverage varied by locus: roughly 620-640 donors for A, B, C, DRB1 and DQB1; under 550 for DQA1; some 610 for DPA1; some 470 for DPB1. A handful of DR-DQ haplotypes were handled as single units for association and clustering because linkage in the cohort was strong. Among almost 400 genotyped donors of the cohort, an average of around 240,000 unique TCR beta nucleotide sequences were sequenced per donor, 15% to 20% of them non-productive. The paper's findings and limits, for the study overall: The classifier was reported to diagnose cytomegalovirus status with high specificity and sensitivity in both the original and validation cohorts. A later analysis found that HLA-associated TCR beta chains were more clonally expanded and had lower generation probabilities than equally common non-associated chains. A later analysis found that TCR association rates varied across HLA loci, with DRB1 alleles showing the most associated TCRs and HLA-C alleles the fewest. Because HLA typing was missing for some donors at each locus, association tests included only the typed subset. A later analysis reported that several top co-occurrence clusters appeared linked to parvovirus B19, influenza, CMV and Epstein-Barr virus. Strong co-occurrence of HLA alleles, especially DR and DQ, made assigning TCR associations to individual alleles difficult. Only TCR beta chains were sequenced in this cohort, and the absence of alpha or paired-chain data limited detectable features. In a later genetic analysis, fewer N-insertions in productive TCRs were reported among donors in an Asian-associated ancestry cluster than the 666-donor mean. At a false discovery rate of 0.05, a later analysis linked approximately 18,000 TCR beta sequences to specific HLA alleles. A few of the identified cytomegalovirus-associated TCR beta chains were confirmed in vitro to be specific for cytomegalovirus antigens. A total of 164 TCR beta chains were listed by the study as associated with cytomegalovirus. In a later genetic analysis, a missense DCLRE1C variant was associated with V-gene and J-gene trimming of TCR beta chains, and the association was replicated in an independent cohort. CMV serostatus was the only immune exposure information available for the cohort. Most TCR sequences were observed very rarely across donors, whereas some public TCRs were present in many individuals. Linkage disequilibrium might explain the correlated functional status among segregating V segments, but an unknown experimental factor could not be excluded. The sequencing pipeline was judged likely to have produced a cluster of highly shared sequence variants as a technical artifact. According to the authors, the approach could potentially be generalized to other disease states and immunological phenotypes. Because the 87-base-pair reads could not distinguish some IMGT-functional V segments, including TRBV6-2 and TRBV6-3, those segments were excluded. The presence/absence analyses assumed that sequencing depth was roughly uniform across donors, and that assumption may not be true. Broadly in line with IMGT annotations, most TCR beta V segments showed up in productive rearrangements about 87% or about 30% of the time in an earlier analysis of approximately 600 of the donors. In a later analysis, most CMV-associated TCR beta chains were found to appear HLA-restricted, with HLA associations seemingly driven largely by CMV exposure. The earlier analysis of some 540 of the donors excluded fewer than 20 rarely observed V segments, including chromosome 9 orphons, because counts were too low. A further reported finding was that TCR beta sequences accurately predicted the HLA-A and HLA-B alleles for most subjects in the first cohort.

On this clone: The specificity of this receptor is unknown. There are no base qualities to consult, and no much larger clone falls within one base.

The CDR3 runs 14 amino acids, cysteine and phenylalanine included. The entry retains the CDR3 DNA only, 42 bases that are in frame from base 1. V loses 3 bases at its end and J loses 3 bases; junction bases beyond the gene matches: 3. CDR1 SGDLS and CDR2 YYNGEE are derived from the germline V gene. In total, just over 650 healthy bone marrow donors made up the cohort. Cohort members were all nominally healthy when sampled, although unrecorded immune exposures were likely present. The donor was CMV seropositive and was included in the group of 270 or so seropositive cohort members. A peripheral blood sample was collected from each donor, and TCR beta sequencing was performed on peripheral blood mononuclear cells. Genomic DNA was extracted from the blood cell samples with the Qiagen DNeasy Blood Extraction Kit. The library was made by the immunoSEQ multiplex PCR assay. For the multiplex PCR, a mixture combining 60 forward primers for TCR Vbeta segments and 13 reverse primers for TCR Jbeta segments was used. The CDR3 region of rearranged TCR beta genes was amplified from genomic DNA by a multiplex PCR assay. The Illumina HiSeq System was used to sequence the amplified TCR beta libraries as 87-base-pair reads. Regarding the original processing steps: Across the 670 or so repertoires, a later analysis counted 80 million or so unique TCR beta chains, some 11 million of which were shared by at least two donors. To remove PCR and sequencing errors, raw reads were error-corrected and collapsed into unique sequences using a nearest-neighbor algorithm that merged closely related sequences. V, D and J gene segments were assigned by aligning CDR3 sequences to IMGT reference sequences. For a sequence to be retained, a match of at least six nucleotides to both a V gene segment and a J gene segment was required. A rearrangement was called productive if the CDR3 had no stop codons and remained in frame with V and J, and every other rearrangement was called non-productive. CDR3 was defined according to IMGT convention as the region running from the second conserved V-encoded cysteine to the conserved J-encoded phenylalanine. The earlier analysis of 587 of the donors excluded sequences that lacked an unambiguous match to a single V gene segment. In an earlier analysis of a few hundred of the donors, V segments were called functional above 56.7% productive rearrangements and were called segregating when the between-donor standard deviation exceeded 5%. To diagnose cytomegalovirus status from the catalog of TCR beta chain sequences, a statistical classification framework was built. In a later analysis, V and J genes were assigned by comparing TCR nucleotide sequences against IMGT/GENE-DB human TR gene sequences. A later analysis assigned CDR3 sequences and most-parsimonious VDJ recombination scenarios with the TCRdist pipeline. In a later analysis, every TCR beta chain was defined by the combination of its CDR3 amino acid sequence and its V-gene family, and reads without a unique V-gene family were dropped. To address suspected cross-contamination and a sequencing artifact, a later analysis removed 450 to 700 highly shared, low-generation-probability nucleotide sequences. In a later analysis, a clonal expansion index was calculated for each public chain from normalized within-repertoire ranks of inferred template counts. In a later analysis, generation probabilities were computed using a VDJ recombination model fitted to out-of-frame rearrangements, and the results were checked against IGoR. In a later analysis, hypergeometric tests were used to score TCR-TCR, TCR-HLA and TCR-CMV co-occurrence, with a repertoire-size bias correction applied to TCR pairs. A later analysis estimated false discovery rates by permuting HLA or CMV assignments 20 times. A later analysis grouped co-occurring TCRs with DBSCAN, adding TCRdist sequence similarity when clustering within HLA-allele-positive subsets. For co-occurrence clustering, repertoires with fewer than 30,000 or more than 120,000 public chains were excluded, along with about five repertoires with anomalous nucleotide sharing. What TCRdb holds here is the immuneACCESS table cut down to in-frame rearrangements. Part of the clones is not present; checked against another copy, under half of the missing clones reflect an unresolved V gene, and the others are unexplained. D and trimming come from the DNA, and the V and J calls and clone size come from that table. This sample gives 100,000 to 150,000 clones in total; 65% to 80% of them show up just once. The ten largest account for 2.7% of the sample.

Sequencing was done on a sample of PBMCs. The sequence joins TRBV9 to TRBJ1-5, and TRBD1 matches 7 of the central bases. This sequence was found in a middle-aged woman in good health and CMV-seropositive. CDR3 loop: CASSAGQINQPQHF. The DNA sequence is TGTGCCAGCAGCGCGGGACAGATCAATCAGCCCCAGCATTTT.